This is a list of T cell receptor beta chains from one sample in a study of cytomegalovirus exposure and HLA in healthy donors. Assay used: immunoSEQ multiplex PCR; TCRdb lists only in-frame clones, some missing. This sample has 55,000 to 80,000 clones, with more than 70% found just once. The sample consisted of PBMCs. The receptors were sampled from a woman in her thirties or forties in good health and CMV-seropositive. Each CDR3 is given with its conserved first and last residue. Fields, in order: J gene, V gene, D gene, clone size, CDR3 protein, CDR3 DNA. The D gene is left open where the match is weak. Clone size appears in some rows only: once, few, many, or a class for an expanded clone.

TRBJ1-1,TRBV10-1,-,-,CASSSGGNTEAFF,TGCGCCAGCAGTTCCGGGGGGAACACTGAAGCTTTCTTT
TRBJ2-6,TRBV15,-,-,CATSRDEGSGANVLTF,TGTGCCACCAGCAGAGATGAGGGCTCTGGGGCCAACGTCCTGACTTTC
TRBJ2-3,TRBV7-2,TRBD2,-,CASSLSGLDTDTQYF,TGTGCCAGCAGCTTATCCGGACTAGACACAGATACGCAGTATTTT
TRBJ1-1,TRBV2,-,-,CASSDVANTEAFF,TGTGCCAGCAGTGACGTGGCGAACACTGAAGCTTTCTTT
TRBJ2-2,TRBV9,-,-,CASSPFPLGELFF,TGTGCCAGCAGCCCCTTCCCGTTAGGGGAGCTGTTTTTT
TRBJ2-7,TRBV2,-,-,CASGATYEQYF,TGTGCCAGCGGGGCCACCTACGAGCAGTACTTC
TRBJ2-2,TRBV6-5,TRBD2,few,CASSKLAGSAAELFF,TGTGCCAGCAGTAAACTAGCGGGGTCGGCGGCGGAGCTGTTTTTT
TRBJ1-4,TRBV2,-,few,CASSELRVELFF,TGTGCCAGCAGTGAGTTACGGGTGGAACTGTTTTTT
TRBJ2-7,TRBV2,TRBD1,-,CASSVTGTGGGEQYF,TGTGCCAGCAGTGTAACTGGGACAGGGGGCGGGGAGCAGTACTTC
TRBJ2-2,TRBV11-3,TRBD2,-,CASSPSSGAGELFF,TGTGCCAGCAGCCCGAGTAGCGGGGCCGGGGAGCTGTTTTTT
TRBJ1-4,TRBV5-8,-,-,CASSLRGINEKLFF,TGTGCCAGCAGCTTGCGGGGGATCAATGAAAAACTGTTTTTT
TRBJ2-7,TRBV5-1,-,-,CASSPETGGSYEQYF,TGCGCCAGCAGCCCCGAGACAGGTGGTTCGTACGAGCAGTACTTC
TRBJ1-5,TRBV15,TRBD1,few,CATSRDRVTNQPQHF,TGTGCCACCAGCAGGGACAGGGTAACTAATCAGCCCCAGCATTTT
TRBJ2-7,TRBV5-6,-,-,CASSSVSTAYEQYF,TGTGCCAGCAGCAGTGTTTCGACAGCCTACGAGCAGTACTTT
TRBJ2-2,TRBV7-2,-,-,CASSIQGLGELFF,TGTGCCAGCAGCATACAGGGTTTAGGAGAGCTGTTTTTT
TRBJ1-2,TRBV7-2,-,-,CASSSTGLDGYTF,TGTGCCAGCAGCTCAACGGGGTTGGATGGCTACACCTTC
TRBJ2-3,TRBV2,-,-,CASKAVLRTDTQYF,TGTGCCAGCAAAGCGGTGTTAAGGACAGATACGCAGTATTTT
TRBJ2-2,TRBV27,TRBD2,-,CASSPWTSGGPGAGELFF,TGTGCCAGCAGCCCCTGGACTAGCGGGGGCCCCGGCGCCGGGGAGCTGTTTTTT
TRBJ1-2,TRBV5-8,-,-,CASSLVSVPSGYTF,TGTGCCAGCAGCTTAGTCAGCGTTCCGAGCGGCTACACCTTC
TRBJ2-1,TRBV4-1,TRBD2,medium-sized,CASSPDALAGEEQFF,TGCGCCAGCAGCCCCGACGCACTAGCGGGGGAAGAGCAGTTCTTC
TRBJ1-4,TRBV13,-,-,CASSLGLPDTATHEKLFF,TGTGCCAGCAGCTTAGGCCTGCCAGATACAGCCACTCATGAAAAACTGTTTTTT
TRBJ2-3,TRBV7-9,-,few,CASSQLFSSTDTQYF,TGCGCCAGCAGCCAACTCTTCTCTAGCACAGATACGCAGTATTTT
TRBJ2-7,TRBV5-8,-,-,CASIEDWAYEQYF,TGTGCCAGCATCGAAGACTGGGCCTACGAGCAGTACTTC
TRBJ2-2,TRBV21-1,-,-,CASSKLGGGAITGELFF,TGTGCCAGCAGCAAATTGGGCGGGGGGGCGATCACCGGGGAGCTGTTTTTT
TRBJ1-2,TRBV28,TRBD1,-,CASRTQTGGARGYTF,TGTGCCAGCAGAACCCAGACAGGGGGCGCGAGGGGCTACACCTTC
TRBJ1-2,TRBV30,TRBD1,-,CAWASGTGDYGYTF,TGTGCCTGGGCCTCCGGGACAGGGGACTATGGCTACACCTTC
TRBJ1-3,TRBV13,-,few,CASSSEFEGRAGNTIYF,TGTGCCAGCAGCTCCGAATTTGAGGGTAGGGCTGGAAACACCATATATTTT
TRBJ2-7,TRBV5-4,-,-,CASSLGTDTYEQYF,TGTGCCAGCAGCTTGGGGACAGACACCTACGAGCAGTACTTC
TRBJ2-1,TRBV7-9,TRBD1,-,CASSLTGTGGRGEQFF,TGTGCCAGCAGCTTGACCGGGACAGGGGGCAGGGGGGAGCAGTTCTTC
TRBJ1-4,TRBV5-4,TRBD1,few,CASSFSGRGPIGEKLFF,TGTGCCAGCAGCTTTAGTGGCAGGGGGCCCATAGGGGAAAAACTGTTTTTT
TRBJ1-6,TRBV30,TRBD1,-,CAWRDRGNSPLHF,TGTGCCTGGAGAGACAGGGGTAATTCACCCCTCCACTTT
TRBJ2-7,TRBV18,-,-,CASSFDNPYEQYF,TGTGCCAGCTCATTCGACAATCCCTACGAGCAGTACTTC
TRBJ1-5,TRBV7-2,-,-,CASSLALRQPQHF,TGTGCCAGCAGCTTAGCGTTGAGGCAGCCCCAGCATTTT
TRBJ1-2,TRBV19,-,-,CASSMRSGYTF,TGTGCCAGTAGTATGCGGAGCGGCTACACCTTC
TRBJ1-5,TRBV9,-,once,CASSVGGGKEQPQHF,TGTGCCAGCAGCGTAGGAGGGGGAAAGGAACAGCCCCAGCATTTT